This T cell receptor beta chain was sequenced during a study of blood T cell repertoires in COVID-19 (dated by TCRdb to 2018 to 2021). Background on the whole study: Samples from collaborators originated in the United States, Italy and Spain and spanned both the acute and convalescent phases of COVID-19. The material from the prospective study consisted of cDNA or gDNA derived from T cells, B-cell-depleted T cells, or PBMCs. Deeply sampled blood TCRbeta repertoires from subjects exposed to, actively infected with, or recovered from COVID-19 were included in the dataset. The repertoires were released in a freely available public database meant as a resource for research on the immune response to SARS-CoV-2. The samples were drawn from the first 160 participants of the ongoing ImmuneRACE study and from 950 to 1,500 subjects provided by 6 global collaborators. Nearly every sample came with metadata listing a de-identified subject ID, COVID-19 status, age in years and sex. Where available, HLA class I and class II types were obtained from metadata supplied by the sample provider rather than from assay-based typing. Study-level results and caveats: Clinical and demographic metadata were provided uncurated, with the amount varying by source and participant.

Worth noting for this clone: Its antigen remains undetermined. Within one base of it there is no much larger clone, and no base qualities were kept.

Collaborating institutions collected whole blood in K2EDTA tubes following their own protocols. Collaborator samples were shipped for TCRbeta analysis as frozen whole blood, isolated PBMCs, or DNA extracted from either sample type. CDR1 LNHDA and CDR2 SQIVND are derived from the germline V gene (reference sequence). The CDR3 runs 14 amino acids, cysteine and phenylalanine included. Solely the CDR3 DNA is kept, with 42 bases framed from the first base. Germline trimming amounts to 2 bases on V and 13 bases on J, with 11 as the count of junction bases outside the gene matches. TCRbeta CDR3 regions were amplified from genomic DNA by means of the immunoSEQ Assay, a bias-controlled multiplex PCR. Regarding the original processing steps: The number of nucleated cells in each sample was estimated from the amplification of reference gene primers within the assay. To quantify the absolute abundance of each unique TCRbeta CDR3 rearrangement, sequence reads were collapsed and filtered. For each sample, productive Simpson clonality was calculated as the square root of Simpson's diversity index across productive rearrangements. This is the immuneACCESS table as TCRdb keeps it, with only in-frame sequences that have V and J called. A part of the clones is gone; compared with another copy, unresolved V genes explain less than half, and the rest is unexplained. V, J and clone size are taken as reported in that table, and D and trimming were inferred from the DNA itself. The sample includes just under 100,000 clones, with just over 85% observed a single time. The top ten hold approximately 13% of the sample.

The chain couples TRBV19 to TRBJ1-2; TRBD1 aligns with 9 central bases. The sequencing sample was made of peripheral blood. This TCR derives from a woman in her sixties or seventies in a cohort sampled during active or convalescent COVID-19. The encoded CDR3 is CASSIMGQGLSGTF. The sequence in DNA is TGTGCCAGTAGTATAATGGGACAGGGCTTATCCGGCACCTTC.